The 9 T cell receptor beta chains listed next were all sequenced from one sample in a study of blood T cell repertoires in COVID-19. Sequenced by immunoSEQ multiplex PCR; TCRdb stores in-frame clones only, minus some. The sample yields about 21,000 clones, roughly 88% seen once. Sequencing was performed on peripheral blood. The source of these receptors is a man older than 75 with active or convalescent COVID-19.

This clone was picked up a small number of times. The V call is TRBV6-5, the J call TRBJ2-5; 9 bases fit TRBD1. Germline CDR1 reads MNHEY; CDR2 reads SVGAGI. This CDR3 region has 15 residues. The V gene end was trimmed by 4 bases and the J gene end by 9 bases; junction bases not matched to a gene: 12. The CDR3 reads CASSSMTGGDESQYF. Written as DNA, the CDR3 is TGTGCCAGCAGTTCCATGACAGGGGGGGATGAGTCCCAGTACTTC.

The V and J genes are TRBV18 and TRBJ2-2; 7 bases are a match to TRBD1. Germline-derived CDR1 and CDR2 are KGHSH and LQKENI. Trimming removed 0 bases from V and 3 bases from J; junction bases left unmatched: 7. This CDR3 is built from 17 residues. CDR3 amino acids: CASSPPNGQAHTGELFF. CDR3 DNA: TGTGCCAGCTCACCACCCAATGGACAGGCTCACACCGGGGAGCTGTTTTTT.

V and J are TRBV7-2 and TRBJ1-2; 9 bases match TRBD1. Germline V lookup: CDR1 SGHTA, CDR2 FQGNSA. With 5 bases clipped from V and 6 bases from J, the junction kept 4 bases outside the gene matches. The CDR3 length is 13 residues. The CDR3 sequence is CASSLQGAHGYTF. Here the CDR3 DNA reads TGTGCCAGCAGCCTACAGGGGGCGCATGGCTACACCTTC. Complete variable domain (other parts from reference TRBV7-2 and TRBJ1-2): GAGVSQSPSNKVTEKGKDVELRCDPISGHTALYWYRQSLGQGLEFLIYFQGNSAPDKSGLPSDRFSAERTGGSVSTLTIQRTQQEDSAVYLCASSLQGAHGYTFGSGTRLTVV.

This CDR3 is CASSEALRQGGYTF. The CDR3 bases are TGTGCCAGCAGTGAAGCGCTTCGGCAGGGTGGCTACACCTTC. The V gene is TRBV2, the J gene TRBJ1-2; tentative D call: TRBD1 (5 bases). CDR3 size: 14 residues. Trimming took off 0 bases at V and 7 bases at J, with 12 bases between the two ends. Germline V gene data show CDR1 as SNHLY and CDR2 as FYNNEI.

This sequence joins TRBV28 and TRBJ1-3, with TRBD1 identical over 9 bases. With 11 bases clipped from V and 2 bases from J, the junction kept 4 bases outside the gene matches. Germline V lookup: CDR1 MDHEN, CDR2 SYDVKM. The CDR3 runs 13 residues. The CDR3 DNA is TGTGCCGGGGGGACAGGGCCTGGAAACACCATATATTTT. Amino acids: CAGGTGPGNTIYF.

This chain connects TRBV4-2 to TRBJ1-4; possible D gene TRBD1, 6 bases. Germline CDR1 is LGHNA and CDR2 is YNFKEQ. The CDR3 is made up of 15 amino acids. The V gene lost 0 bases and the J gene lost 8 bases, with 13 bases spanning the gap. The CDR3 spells CASSQDWQGFEKLFF. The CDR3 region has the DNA TGTGCCAGCAGCCAAGATTGGCAGGGGTTCGAAAAACTGTTTTTT.

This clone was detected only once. The CDR3 DNA reads TGTGCCAGCAGTTTCGGCTTTGTTGCGGATCAGCCCCAGCATTTT. Residues: CASSFGFVADQPQHF. This chain links TRBV6-6 with TRBJ1-5; D call uncertain. The germline CDR1 and CDR2 sequences are MNHNY and SVGAGI (reference sequence). This CDR3 spans 15 amino acids. V lost 4 bases and J 5 bases, leaving 15 bases between the germline ends.

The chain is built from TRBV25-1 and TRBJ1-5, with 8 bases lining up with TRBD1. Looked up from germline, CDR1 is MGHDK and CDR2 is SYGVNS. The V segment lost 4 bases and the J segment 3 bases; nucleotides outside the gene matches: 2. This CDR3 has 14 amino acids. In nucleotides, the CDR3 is TGTGCCAGCAGTGGGACAGGGAACAATCAGCCCCAGCATTTT. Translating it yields CASSGTGNNQPQHF.

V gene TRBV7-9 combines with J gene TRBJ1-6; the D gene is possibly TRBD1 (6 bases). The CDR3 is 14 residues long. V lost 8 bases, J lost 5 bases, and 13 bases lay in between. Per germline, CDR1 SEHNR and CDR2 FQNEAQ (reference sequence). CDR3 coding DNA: TGTGCCAGCGGACGACAGGAAAATAATTCACCCCTCCACTTT. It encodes CASGRQENNSPLHF.